These 32 T cell receptor beta chains were all obtained from the same sample, sequenced in a study of cytomegalovirus exposure and HLA in healthy donors. PCR involved 60 Vbeta and 13 Jbeta primers. Using immunoSEQ multiplex PCR, the repertoire was profiled, and TCRdb retains in-frame clones only, with some absent. The sample carries around 200,000 clones, 75% recorded once. Material: PBMCs. All receptors derive from a male donor in good health and CMV-seronegative.

The chain recombines TRBV6-1 with TRBJ1-5; the D is unclear. V was cut by 7 bases and J by 1 base, with 11 bases left in between. The CDR3 is made up of 14 amino acids. Germline lookup yields CDR1 MNHNS and CDR2 SASEGT. CDR3 protein: CASTPDLSNQPQHF. The CDR3 DNA is TGTGCCAGCACCCCGGACTTGAGCAATCAGCCCCAGCATTTT.

J is TRBJ1-6 and V is TRBV7-3; 10 positions match TRBD1. This CDR3 spans 15 amino acids. Germline V gene data show CDR1 as SGHTA and CDR2 as FQGTGA. V gave up 0 bases and J gave up 8 bases; unmatched junction bases: 1. In nucleotides, the CDR3 is TGTGCCAGCAGCTTAACAGGGACAGGGGATTCACCCCTCCACTTT. Translating it yields CASSLTGTGDSPLHF.

The chain combines TRBV5-1 with TRBJ1-2; D remains unclear. Germline lookup yields CDR1 SGHRS and CDR2 YFSETQ. Trimming took 2 bases from V and 3 from J, leaving 14 bases between them. The CDR3 covers 15 residues. The CDR3, as DNA: TGCGCCAGCAGCTTTATCCCATGGCTTGACTATGGCTACACCTTC. Translated, it gives CASSFIPWLDYGYTF.

The chain has TRBV7-8 and TRBJ2-7; 8 bases line up with TRBD2. V shed 6 bases and J 2 bases; nucleotides not matched to a gene: 6. Per germline, CDR1 SGHVS and CDR2 FQNEAQ. The CDR3 runs to 14 residues. The CDR3 sequence is CASRWGSGAYEQYF. CDR3 coding DNA: TGTGCCAGCAGGTGGGGTAGCGGGGCCTACGAGCAGTACTTC.

In this sample, this clone turned up once. The chain recombines TRBV11-2 with TRBJ1-4; D is undetermined. This CDR3 has 15 residues. Looked up from germline, CDR1 is SGHAT and CDR2 is FQNNGV. V shed 6 bases and J shed 2 bases, with 13 bases lying between them. DNA of the CDR3: TGTGCCAGCAGAGGAGTCTCTGTGACTAATGAAAAACTGTTTTTT. Its translation is CASRGVSVTNEKLFF.

The chain combines TRBV5-6 with TRBJ2-7, with D unresolved. V dropped 0 bases and J dropped 6 bases, with 4 bases sitting between them. Germline V CDR1 and CDR2: SGHDT, YYEEEE. The CDR3 has 11 amino acids. The CDR3 protein is CASSLGGEQYF. The CDR3 coding sequence is TGTGCCAGCAGCTTGGGAGGCGAGCAGTACTTC.

The CDR3 here is CASSLGQAGGYTF. The DNA for the CDR3 is TGTGCCAGCAGCTTAGGCCAGGCGGGTGGCTACACCTTC. The V call is TRBV7-2, the J call TRBJ1-2, with D unclear. Trimming stripped 1 base from V and 7 bases from J, with 10 bases between. The CDR3 is 13 residues long. CDR1 and CDR2 from the germline V gene are SGHTA and FQGNSA.

The rearrangement links TRBV30 to TRBJ2-4; no clear D gene. The CDR3 is 11 amino acids. Germline CDR1 GTSNPN, CDR2 SVGIG (reference sequence). V lost 3 bases to trimming and J lost 4 bases, with 4 bases between them. CDR3 DNA: TGTGCCTGGAGCCCAAAAAACATTCAGTACTTC. It codes for CAWSPKNIQYF.

The V gene is TRBV4-2, the J gene TRBJ2-1; D is possibly TRBD1 (5 bases). The germline V gene encodes CDR1 LGHNA and CDR2 YNFKEQ. V was clipped by 0 bases and J by 4 bases, with 13 bases between them. The CDR3 loop spans 16 amino acids. The CDR3 is CASSQEGRVGYNEQFF. CDR3 in DNA: TGTGCCAGCAGCCAAGAGGGCAGGGTGGGGTACAATGAGCAGTTCTTC.

The J gene is TRBJ1-5, the V gene TRBV6-6, with D possibly being TRBD1 (6 bases). Germline V lookup: CDR1 MNHNY, CDR2 SVGAGI (reference sequence). V was pared by 5 bases and J by 6 bases, with 14 bases between. The CDR3 has 14 amino acids. The CDR3 sequence is CASSPGVLSQPQHF. CDR3 sequence (DNA): TGTGCCAGCAGTCCAGGGGTACTGTCTCAGCCCCAGCATTTT.

This clone was detected only a few times. V gene TRBV19 combines with J gene TRBJ2-7; TRBD1 matches at 10 bases. Trimming at V came to 5 bases and at J to 2 bases, leaving 6 bases not matched to a gene. This CDR3 contains 15 residues. Germline-derived CDR1 and CDR2 are LNHDA and SQIVND (reference sequence). The CDR3 nucleotides are TGTGCCAGTAGTTTCGCGGACAGGGGGACCTACGAGCAGTACTTC. Translating gives CASSFADRGTYEQYF.

The rearrangement uses TRBV7-8 and TRBJ1-1; D perhaps matches TRBD1 (5 bases). Germline values: CDR1 SGHVS, CDR2 FQNEAQ. The CDR3 consists of 17 residues. V lost 2 bases, J lost 4 bases, and 20 bases lay in between. The chain's CDR3 is CASSLISSWEGRTEAFF. In nucleotides, the CDR3 is TGTGCCAGCAGCTTAATTTCGTCCTGGGAGGGACGCACTGAAGCTTTCTTT. Supplemented by reference TRBV7-8 and TRBJ1-1, the full variable domain reads GAGVSQSPRYKVAKRGQDVALRCDPISGHVSLFWYQQALGQGPEFLTYFQNEAQLDKSGLPSDRFFAERPEGSVSTLKIQRTQQEDSAVYLCASSLISSWEGRTEAFFGQGTRLTVV.

This clone has just one count. V is TRBV7-9 and J is TRBJ1-1; D gene uncertain. This CDR3 comprises 13 residues. V dropped 5 bases and J dropped 1 base, with 8 bases sitting between them. Germline V gene sequence: CDR1 SEHNR, CDR2 FQNEAQ (reference sequence). CDR3 amino acids: CASSQTQNTEAFF. The DNA of the CDR3 is TGTGCCAGCAGCCAAACACAGAACACTGAAGCTTTCTTT.

The chain uses TRBV6-5 and TRBJ2-7, with TRBD1 matching over 8 bases. Germline V gene sequence: CDR1 MNHEY, CDR2 SVGAGI. The ends lost 4 bases at V and 0 bases at J; junction bases unmatched: 8. The CDR3 loop spans 16 amino acids. The CDR3 region is CASSSTGTGSSYEQYF. In DNA form, the CDR3 reads TGTGCCAGCAGTTCCACCGGGACAGGTAGCTCCTACGAGCAGTACTTC.

The chain has TRBV9 and TRBJ2-1; 12 bases match TRBD2. This CDR3 is built from 17 residues. Unmatched junction bases numbered 10, after V lost 6 bases and J lost 3 bases. Germline assignment: CDR1 SGDLS and CDR2 YYNGEE. This CDR3 is CASTRLAGDPFYNEQFF. CDR3 nucleotides: TGTGCCAGCACCCGACTAGCGGGAGACCCTTTCTACAATGAGCAGTTCTTC.

This clone was counted only a few times. The CDR3 is CASRDYNYEQYF. As DNA, the CDR3 is TGTGCCAGCAGGGACTATAACTACGAGCAGTACTTC. The J gene is TRBJ2-7, the V gene TRBV28, with TRBD2 as a possible D gene (6 bases). Between the trimmed V and J ends, which lost 6 bases and 3 bases, there was a span of 9 bases. CDR1 MDHEN and CDR2 SYDVKM come from the germline V gene. The CDR3 is 12 residues long.

The rearrangement uses TRBV4-1 and TRBJ1-6, with 10 bases matching TRBD1. This CDR3 contains 17 residues. Germline V CDR1 and CDR2: MGHRA, YSYEKL. The V gene end was trimmed by 1 base and the J gene end by 6 bases; junction bases not matched to a gene: 6. CDR3 sequence (DNA): TGCGCCAGCAGCCAAGGTTTGTGGACAGGGGGTAATTCACCCCTCCACTTT. Protein: CASSQGLWTGGNSPLHF.

The rearrangement uses TRBV2 and TRBJ2-1, with 15 bases that match TRBD2. The CDR3 length is 14 residues. After removal of 6 bases from V and 16 bases from J, the junction contained 10 bases not matched to a gene. Germline values: CDR1 SNHLY, CDR2 FYNNEI. The CDR3 nucleotides are TGTGCCAGCAGGGCGGGACTAGCGGGGGGCCGGTTTTTCTTC. It translates to CASRAGLAGGRFFF.

Comments on this clone: The germline gene is not matched at one end of the junction; a read error may be the cause. The rearrangement uses TRBV5-1 and TRBJ1-5; D not resolved. Germline-derived CDR1 and CDR2 are SGHRS and YFSETQ. The CDR3 length is 14 residues. CDR3 residues: CASSDGNSNQPQHF. The CDR3 nucleotides are TGCGCCAGCAGTGACGGAAATAGCAATCAACCCCAGCATTTT.

J is TRBJ1-1 and V is TRBV4-2, with D tentatively TRBD1 (6 bases). The CDR3 totals 16 residues. Germline assignment: CDR1 LGHNA and CDR2 YNFKEQ. Trimming took 3 bases from V and 3 from J, leaving 17 bases between them. CDR3 amino acids: CASSHRGGSLDTEAFF. Written as DNA, the CDR3 is TGTGCCAGCAGCCATCGAGGGGGTTCACTCGACACTGAAGCTTTCTTT.

The rearrangement uses TRBV19 and TRBJ1-1, with 8 bases matching TRBD1. V lost 2 bases, J lost 4 bases, and 9 bases stayed unmatched. Germline values: CDR1 LNHDA, CDR2 SQIVND (reference sequence). The CDR3 has 16 residues. The CDR3 protein is CASSIMARGRFTEAFF. The CDR3 DNA follows: TGTGCCAGTAGTATAATGGCCAGGGGGCGGTTCACTGAAGCTTTCTTT.

The chain employs TRBV18 and TRBJ2-1; TRBD2 agrees at 8 bases. V lost 1 base to trimming and J lost 2 bases; unmatched junction nucleotides: 1. The CDR3 runs to 15 residues. Per germline, CDR1 KGHSH and CDR2 LQKENI. The CDR3 nucleotides are TGTGCCAGCTCACCACAAGCGGGAGCCTACAATGAGCAGTTCTTC. Residues: CASSPQAGAYNEQFF.

The chain joins TRBV5-1 to TRBJ1-6, with 10 bases identical to TRBD1. CDR3 length equals 16 residues. Per the germline V gene, CDR1 is SGHRS and CDR2 is YFSETQ. V lost 4 bases to trimming and J lost 11 bases; unmatched junction nucleotides: 12. Here the CDR3 DNA reads TGCGCCAGCAGCCCCTCGCAAGACAGGGGGCGGACACCCCTCCACTTT. It specifies CASSPSQDRGRTPLHF. Combining the CDR3 with reference TRBV5-1 and TRBJ1-6 gives the whole variable domain KAGVTQTPRYLIKTRGQQVTLSCSPISGHRSVSWYQQTPGQGLQFLFEYFSETQRNKGNFPGRFSGRQFSNSRSEMNVSTLELGDSALYLCASSPSQDRGRTPLHFGNGTRLTVT.

There are a few counts of this clone. The chain has TRBV6-6 and TRBJ2-3; 8 bases match TRBD2. V shed 6 bases, J shed 2 bases, and the junction held 10 bases outside the gene matches. The CDR3 totals 16 residues. The germline CDR1 and CDR2 sequences are MNHNY and SVGAGI (reference sequence). The CDR3 nucleotides read TGTGCCAGCAGCCTCGGGGGGGCGGGGCACACAGATACGCAGTATTTT. It translates to CASSLGGAGHTDTQYF.

The rearrangement joins TRBV11-2 to TRBJ2-7, with 8 bases fitting TRBD1. The CDR3 is 15 amino acids. The V and J ends lost 3 bases and 3 bases, in that order; junction bases with no gene match: 7. CDR1 SGHAT and CDR2 FQNNGV come from the germline V gene. CDR3 loop: CASSLDTGGRYEQYF. CDR3 nucleotides: TGTGCCAGCAGCTTGGATACAGGGGGACGCTACGAGCAGTACTTC.

The chain combines TRBV6-5 with TRBJ2-7; TRBD2 might be the D (6 bases). V gave up 0 bases and J gave up 2 bases, with 14 bases separating them. Germline V lookup: CDR1 MNHEY, CDR2 SVGAGI. The length of the CDR3 is 16 residues. The CDR3 DNA reads as TGTGCCAGCAGTTACTCGATAGCGGTAGCTCCCTACGAGCAGTACTTC. The encoded protein is CASSYSIAVAPYEQYF.

This clone was observed a handful of times. The CDR3 nucleotides are TGTGCCTGGAGTGTAATTTCAGGCGGGTTCGGCTACACCTTC. This codes for CAWSVISGGFGYTF. The chain is built from TRBV30 and TRBJ1-2; D gene unclear. There are 14 residues in the CDR3. CDR1 is GTSNPN, CDR2 SVGIG, per germline (reference sequence). With 0 bases removed from V and 8 bases from J, the gap between germline ends came to 16 bases.

A few counts support this clone. This chain joins TRBV30 and TRBJ2-7, with a possible D match to TRBD1 (5 bases). The ends were cut back, 0 bases at V and 1 base at J, with 10 bases in the middle. Germline V gives CDR1 GTSNPN, CDR2 SVGIG (reference sequence). The CDR3 loop spans 14 amino acids. The CDR3 loop reads CAWSVGAGSYEQYF. The CDR3 DNA reads as TGTGCCTGGAGTGTAGGGGCAGGATCCTACGAGCAGTACTTC.

V usage is TRBV30 and J usage is TRBJ2-2; D may be TRBD2 (6 bases). This CDR3 comprises 15 residues. The V and J ends lost 0 bases and 6 bases respectively, with 14 bases between them. From germline, CDR1 is GTSNPN and CDR2 SVGIG (reference sequence). CDR3 sequence (DNA): TGTGCCTGGAGTGTGGCGTCCCGACTAGCCGGGGAGCTGTTTTTT. Translation gives CAWSVASRLAGELFF.

As regards this clone: Additional DNA sequences in this sample encode the identical CDR3. The V and J genes are TRBV6-5 and TRBJ1-5; the match to TRBD1 covers 7 bases. This CDR3 has 14 residues. Trimming cost V 0 bases and J 6 bases; bases outside gene matches: 2. Germline V gives CDR1 MNHEY, CDR2 SVGAGI. Here the CDR3 reads CASSYSGGGQPQHF. CDR3 DNA sequence: TGTGCCAGCAGTTACTCAGGGGGCGGTCAGCCCCAGCATTTT.

The chain couples TRBV19 to TRBJ1-1, with D perhaps TRBD1 (5 bases). The V end lost 5 bases, the J end lost 1 base, and 11 bases lay between the germline ends. The CDR3 length is 14 residues. Germline CDR1 reads LNHDA; CDR2 reads SQIVND (reference sequence). CDR3 amino acids: CASSYGGENTEAFF. CDR3 nucleotides: TGTGCCAGTAGTTACGGGGGAGAGAACACTGAAGCTTTCTTT. The whole variable domain, filled in from reference TRBV19 and TRBJ1-1, reads DGGITQSPKYLFRKEGQNVTLSCEQNLNHDAMYWYRQDPGQGLRLIYYSQIVNDFQKGDIAEGYSVSREKKESFPLTVTSAQKNPTAFYLCASSYGGENTEAFFGQGTRLTVV.

The chain recombines TRBV7-9 with TRBJ1-6; 9 bases align to TRBD1. Germline V CDR1 and CDR2: SEHNR, FQNEAQ (reference sequence). CDR3 length equals 15 residues. With 4 bases clipped from V and 7 bases from J, the junction kept 5 bases outside the gene matches. The CDR3 sequence is CASSYLTGGNSPLHF. In DNA form, the CDR3 reads TGTGCCAGCAGCTATTTGACAGGGGGAAATTCACCCCTCCACTTT.